The rows below give T cell receptor beta chains drawn from one sample of a study of CD8+CD57+ T cells in acquired aplastic anemia. From the reads, TCRdb called clonotypes with MiXCR, one entry per CDR3 protein. The repertoire holds 150,000 to 200,000 distinct CDR3 sequences, about three fifths seen once, with about 48% in the top ten. What was sequenced was sorted CD4+, CD8+, or CD8+CD57+ T cells (not recorded which) from PBMCs. The receptors were gathered from a human donor in good health. Each CDR3 is given with its conserved first and last residue.

>TRBV5-4|TRBJ2-1
CASSLQLGEQFF
>TRBV7-9|TRBJ1-3
CASRAAGTKGNTIYF
>TRBV7-9|TRBJ2-5
CASSRQGAGGQETQYF
>TRBV7-2|TRBJ2-3
CASSPPSGKDTQYF
>TRBV19|TRBJ1-3
CASSGPGTAGNTIYF
>TRBV29-1|TRBJ1-2
CSVHSNYGYAF
>TRBV20-1|TRBJ2-1
CSVPYTREQFF
>TRBV7-2|TRBJ2-7
CASSLAHRAREQYF
>TRBV6-5|TRBJ1-6
CASSYGQGTPLHF
>TRBV12-3/TRBV12-4|TRBJ2-3
CASSPPSGPQYF
>TRBV24-1|TRBJ2-5
CATSDLVPEREGHETQYF
>TRBV6-6|TRBJ1-1
CASSYSRATEAFF
>TRBV20-1|TRBJ1-2
CSASGQRGYGYTF
>TRBV10-2|TRBJ1-2
CASCLTGREFGYTF
>TRBV6-5|TRBJ2-5
CASRNREKETQYF
>TRBV7-9|TRBJ1-4
CASSSSDREREQATNEKLFF
>TRBV10-2|TRBJ1-2
CASSAGPNYGYTF
>TRBV5-5|TRBJ2-1
CASSLPFRSNEQFF
>TRBV29-1|TRBJ2-1
CSVVVGHKQFF
>TRBV29-1|TRBJ2-1
CSVTGAGPSYNEQFF
>TRBV9|TRBJ1-1
CASSVAGNTEAFF
>TRBV7-9|TRBJ1-1
CASSSGQVAGTEAFF
>TRBV11-2|TRBJ1-4
CASTQGWTNEKLFF
>TRBV19|TRBJ1-5
CASSIRTGDQPQHF
>TRBV20-1|TRBJ1-2
CSARDPVDRGHGYTF
>TRBV10-3|TRBJ2-7
CAISNQGGGSYEQYF
>TRBV7-8|TRBJ1-1
CASSLVFGNTEAFF
>TRBV7-7|TRBJ2-5
CASSLGWGDQETQYF
>TRBV24-1|TRBJ2-5
CATSRRRGSWETQYF
>TRBV2|TRBJ1-1
CASSPNLNGQGTEAFF
>TRBV11-2|TRBJ2-7
CASSLEGEQYF
>TRBV20-1|TRBJ1-6
CSARDNGEPLHF
>TRBV20-1|TRBJ1-1
CSAREDPKLPEAFF
>TRBV30|TRBJ1-6
CAGQGTHSPLHF
>TRBV20-1|TRBJ2-1
CSARGGTDYNEQFF
>TRBV5-1|TRBJ1-1
CASSLWSNTEAFF
>TRBV6-5|TRBJ2-5
CASSTNGETQYF
>TRBV2|TRBJ1-2
CASSDSVGQSNLYGYTF
>TRBV19|TRBJ2-3
CASGLAGGTDTQYF
>TRBV10-2|TRBJ2-1
CASSEVDERFF
>TRBV9|TRBJ2-3
CASSVEGETVDTQYF
>TRBV20-1|TRBJ1-1
CSARSAMNTEAFF
>TRBV7-7|TRBJ2-5
CASSAPGGTQYF
>TRBV9|TRBJ2-1
CASSVASGPYNEQFF
>TRBV9|TRBJ1-2
CASSGQGRGNYGYTF
>TRBV7-2|TRBJ1-1
CASSARGRENTEAFF
>TRBV6-5|TRBJ2-7
CASSVLDTEGEQYF
>TRBV20-1|TRBJ1-5
CSATWDPKGNQPQHF
>TRBV7-3|TRBJ2-7
CASIGGASGAYEQYF
>TRBV7-9|TRBJ2-7
CASSLQSSYEQYF
>TRBV14|TRBJ2-6
CASSHSSGANVLTF
>TRBV10-3|TRBJ1-5
CAISGTNQPQHF
>TRBV5-1|TRBJ1-1
CASSWTGTANTEAFF
>TRBV5-1|TRBJ2-7
CASSRDGNYGQYF
>TRBV20-1|TRBJ2-3
CSASTGGSWDTQYF
>TRBV11-2|TRBJ2-7
CASSFALAVRSYEQYF
>TRBV29-1|TRBJ1-1
CSVVGTEAFF
>TRBV5-5|TRBJ2-1
CASSFERLSSYNEQFF
>TRBV25-1|TRBJ2-6
CASRPFGSSGANVLTF
>TRBV7-3|TRBJ2-7
CASTSGGNSYEQYF